This paragraph reports one T cell receptor (beta chain). Its antigen is as yet unknown. Germline-derived CDR1 and CDR2 are SGHAT and FQNNGV. The CDR3 consists of 15 residues. V lost 0 bases, J lost 3 bases, and 12 bases lay in between. Method: immunoSEQ multiplex PCR; TCRdb's copy keeps in-frame clones and lacks some. This sample has tens of thousands of clones, with roughly 94% found just once. The sample originates from a study of cytomegalovirus exposure and HLA in healthy donors. Study conclusions and caveats: Subsequent analysis of the 100 to 150 validation repertoires found a tendency for first-cohort TCR clusters to co-occur. The authors enumerated some 160 TCR beta chains as linked to cytomegalovirus.

This receptor was taken from a man between 18 and 29 years old in good health and CMV-seropositive. The V gene is TRBV11-2, the J gene TRBJ2-7; D call uncertain. Sequenced input: PBMCs. CDR3 sequence reads: CASSLDLPRYYEQYF. The CDR3 region has the DNA TGTGCCAGCAGCTTAGATTTACCCAGGTACTACGAGCAGTACTTC.